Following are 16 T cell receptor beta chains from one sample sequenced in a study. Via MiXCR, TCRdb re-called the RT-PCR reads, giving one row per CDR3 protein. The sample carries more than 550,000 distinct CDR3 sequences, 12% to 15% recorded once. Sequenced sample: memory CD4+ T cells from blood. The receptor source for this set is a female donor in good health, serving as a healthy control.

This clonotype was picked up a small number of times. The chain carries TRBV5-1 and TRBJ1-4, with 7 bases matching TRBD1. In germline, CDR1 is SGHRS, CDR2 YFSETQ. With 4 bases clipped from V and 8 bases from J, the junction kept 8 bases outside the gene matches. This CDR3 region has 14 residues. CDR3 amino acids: CASSPWDRPEKLFF. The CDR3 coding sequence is TGCGCCAGCAGCCCCTGGGACAGACCCGAAAAACTGTTTTTT.

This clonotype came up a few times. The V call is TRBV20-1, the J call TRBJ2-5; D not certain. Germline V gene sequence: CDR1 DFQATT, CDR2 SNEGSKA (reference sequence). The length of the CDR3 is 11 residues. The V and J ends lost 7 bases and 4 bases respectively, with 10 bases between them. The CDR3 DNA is TGCAGTGGTACCTTAGGAGAGACCCAGTACTTC. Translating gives CSGTLGETQYF.

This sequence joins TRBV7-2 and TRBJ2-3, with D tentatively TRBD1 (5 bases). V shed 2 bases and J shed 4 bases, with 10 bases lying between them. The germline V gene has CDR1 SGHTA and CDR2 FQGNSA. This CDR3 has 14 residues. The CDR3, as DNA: TGTGCCAGCAGCTTAAGGGGCCCCTCAGATACGCAGTATTTT. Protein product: CASSLRGPSDTQYF.

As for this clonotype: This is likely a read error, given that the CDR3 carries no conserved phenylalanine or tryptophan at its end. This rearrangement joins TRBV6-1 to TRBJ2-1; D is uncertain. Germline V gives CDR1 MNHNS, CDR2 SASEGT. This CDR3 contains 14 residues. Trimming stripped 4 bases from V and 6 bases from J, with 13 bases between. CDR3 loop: CASSAGYGGNEQFC. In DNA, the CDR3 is TGTGCCAGCAGTGCCGGGTATGGCGGCAATGAGCAGTTCTGC.

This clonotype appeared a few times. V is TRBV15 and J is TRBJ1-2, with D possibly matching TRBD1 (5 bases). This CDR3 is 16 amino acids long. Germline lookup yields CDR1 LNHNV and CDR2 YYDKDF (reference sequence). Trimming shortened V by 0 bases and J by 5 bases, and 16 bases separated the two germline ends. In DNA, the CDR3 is TGTGCCACCAGCAGAGATCGGTCAGGGTTGGAATATGGCTACACCTTC. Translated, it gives CATSRDRSGLEYGYTF.

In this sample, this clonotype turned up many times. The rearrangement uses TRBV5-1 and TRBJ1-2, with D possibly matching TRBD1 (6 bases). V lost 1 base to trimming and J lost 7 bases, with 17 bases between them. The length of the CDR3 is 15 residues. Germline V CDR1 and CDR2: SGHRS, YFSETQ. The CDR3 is CASSLQSGAQGGYTF. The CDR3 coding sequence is TGCGCCAGCAGCTTGCAATCAGGGGCACAAGGTGGCTACACCTTC.

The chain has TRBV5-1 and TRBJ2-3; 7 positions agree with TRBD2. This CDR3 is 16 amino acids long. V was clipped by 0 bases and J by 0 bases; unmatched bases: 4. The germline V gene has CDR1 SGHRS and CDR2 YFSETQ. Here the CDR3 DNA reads TGCGCCAGCAGCTTGGTTGGGGGACTAAGCACAGATACGCAGTATTTT. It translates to CASSLVGGLSTDTQYF.

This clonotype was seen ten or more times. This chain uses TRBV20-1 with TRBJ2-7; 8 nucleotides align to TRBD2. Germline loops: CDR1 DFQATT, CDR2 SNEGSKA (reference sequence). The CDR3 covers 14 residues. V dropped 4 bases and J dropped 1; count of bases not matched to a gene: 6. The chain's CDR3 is CSANSGKPSYEQYF. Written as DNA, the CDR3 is TGCAGTGCTAATAGCGGGAAGCCATCCTACGAGCAGTACTTC.

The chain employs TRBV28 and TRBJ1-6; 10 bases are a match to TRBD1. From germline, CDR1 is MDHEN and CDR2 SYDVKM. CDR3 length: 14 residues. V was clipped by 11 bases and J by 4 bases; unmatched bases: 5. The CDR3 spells CAGRQGAYNSPLHF. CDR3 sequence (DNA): TGTGCCGGACGACAGGGGGCTTATAATTCACCCCTCCACTTT. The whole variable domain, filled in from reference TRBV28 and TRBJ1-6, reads DVKVTQSSRYLVKRTGEKVFLECVQDMDHENMFWYRQDPGLGLRLIYFSYDVKMKEKGDIPEGYSVSREKKERFSLILESASTNQTSMYLCAGRQGAYNSPLHFGNGTRLTVT.

This CDR3 is CSVAHLDYNEQFF. CDR3 coding DNA: TGCAGCGTTGCCCACCTCGACTACAATGAGCAGTTCTTC. V is TRBV29-1 and J is TRBJ2-1; D gene ambiguous. Germline lookup yields CDR1 SQVTM and CDR2 ANQGSEA. Trimming left V 4 bases short and J 3 bases short, with 10 bases between. This CDR3 has 13 residues.

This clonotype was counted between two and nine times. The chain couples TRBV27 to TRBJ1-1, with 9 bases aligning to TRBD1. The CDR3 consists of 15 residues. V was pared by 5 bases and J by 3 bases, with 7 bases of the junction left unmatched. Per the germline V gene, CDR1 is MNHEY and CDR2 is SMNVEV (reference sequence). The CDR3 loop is CASSPGTGPYTEAFF. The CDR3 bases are TGTGCCAGCAGTCCAGGGACAGGGCCTTACACTGAAGCTTTCTTT.

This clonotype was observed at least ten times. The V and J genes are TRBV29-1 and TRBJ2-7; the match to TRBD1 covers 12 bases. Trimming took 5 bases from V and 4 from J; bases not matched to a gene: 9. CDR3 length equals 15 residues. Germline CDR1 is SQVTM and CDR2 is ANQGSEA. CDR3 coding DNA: TGCAGCGTTCCAGGGACAGGGGGCGTCGGGTACGAGCAGTACTTC. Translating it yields CSVPGTGGVGYEQYF.

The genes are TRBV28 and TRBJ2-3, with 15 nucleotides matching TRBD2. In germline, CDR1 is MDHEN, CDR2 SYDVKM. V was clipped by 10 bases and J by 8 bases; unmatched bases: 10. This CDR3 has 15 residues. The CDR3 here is CATASGTSGRTTQYF. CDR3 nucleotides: TGTGCCACCGCGTCCGGGACTAGCGGGAGGACTACGCAGTATTTT. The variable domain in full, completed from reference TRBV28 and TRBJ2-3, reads DVKVTQSSRYLVKRTGEKVFLECVQDMDHENMFWYRQDPGLGLRLIYFSYDVKMKEKGDIPEGYSVSREKKERFSLILESASTNQTSMYLCATASGTSGRTTQYFGPGTRLTVL.

The CDR3 DNA reads TGTGCCAGCAGCTTAGAAAGATCTCAGCCCCAGCATTTT. The encoded protein is CASSLERSQPQHF. V is TRBV11-2 and J is TRBJ1-5; no firm D call. This CDR3 is built from 13 residues. Looked up from germline, CDR1 is SGHAT and CDR2 is FQNNGV. Trimming removed 0 bases from V and 6 bases from J, with 6 bases in between. Full variable domain (remainder filled in from reference TRBV11-2 and TRBJ1-5): EAGVAQSPRYKIIEKRQSVAFWCNPISGHATLYWYQQILGQGPKLLIQFQNNGVVDDSQLPKDRFSAERLKGVDSTLKIQPAKLEDSAVYLCASSLERSQPQHFGDGTRLSIL.

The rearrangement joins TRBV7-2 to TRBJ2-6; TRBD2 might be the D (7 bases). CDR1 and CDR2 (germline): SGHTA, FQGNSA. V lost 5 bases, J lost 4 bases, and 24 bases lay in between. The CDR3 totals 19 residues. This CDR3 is CASSPRGGRLSPGANVLTF. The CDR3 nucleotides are TGTGCCAGCAGCCCAAGGGGGGGGCGCTTGTCACCCGGGGCCAACGTCCTGACTTTC.

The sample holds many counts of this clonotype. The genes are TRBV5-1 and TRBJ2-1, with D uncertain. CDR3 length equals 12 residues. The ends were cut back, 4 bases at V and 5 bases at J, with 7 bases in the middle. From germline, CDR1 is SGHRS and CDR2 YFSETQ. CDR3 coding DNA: TGCGCCAGCAGCCACACGGACAATGAGCAGTTCTTC. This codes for CASSHTDNEQFF.